These 5 T cell receptor beta chains came from one sample sequenced in a study of blood T cell repertoires in COVID-19. Produced via immunoSEQ multiplex PCR; TCRdb's table is partial and in-frame only. The table includes a few hundred thousand clones, more than 75% detected once. The sample consisted of peripheral blood. The receptor source for this set is a woman between 45 and 65 years old with acute or convalescent COVID-19.

This clone was picked up one time. The genes are TRBV5-1 and TRBJ1-3; no reliable D call. The CDR3 loop spans 15 amino acids. Deletions cut 4 bases from V and 0 bases from J, with 11 bases between. Germline CDR1 is SGHRS and CDR2 is YFSETQ. DNA of the CDR3: TGCGCCAGCAGCGAGCGGGGATACTCTGGAAACACCATATATTTT. Translating it yields CASSERGYSGNTIYF.

This sequence joins TRBV28 and TRBJ2-7, with 9 nucleotides matching TRBD1. This CDR3 is 15 amino acids long. V lost 7 bases and J lost 4; bases outside the gene matches: 11. CDR1 and CDR2 from the germline V gene are MDHEN and SYDVKM. This CDR3 reads CASKKLGTGSYEQYF. The CDR3 DNA reads TGTGCCAGCAAGAAGTTGGGGACAGGGTCGTACGAGCAGTACTTC.

The chain is built from TRBV20-1 and TRBJ2-2; 8 bases are shared with TRBD2. Per germline, CDR1 DFQATT and CDR2 SNEGSKA (reference sequence). This CDR3 has 15 amino acids. V gave up 3 bases and J gave up 5 bases; unmatched junction bases: 8. The CDR3 sequence: CSASRSGRGTGELFF. The CDR3 DNA is TGCAGTGCTAGTAGGAGCGGGAGAGGAACCGGGGAGCTGTTTTTT.

The chain recombines TRBV3-1 (or the pseudogene TRBV3-2) with TRBJ2-5; 12 bases agree with TRBD1. Germline V lookup: CDR1 LGHDT, CDR2 YNNKEL (reference sequence). This CDR3 is 16 amino acids long. With V trimmed by 1 base and J by 6 bases, 6 bases remained unmatched. The CDR3 spells CASSQGGTGGGKTQYF. CDR3 in DNA: TGTGCCAGCAGCCAAGGGGGGACAGGGGGCGGGAAGACCCAGTACTTC.

The V and J genes are TRBV6-6 and TRBJ2-7; D remains unclear. Germline values: CDR1 MNHNY, CDR2 SVGAGI (reference sequence). The CDR3 consists of 15 residues. V was pared by 6 bases and J by 4 bases, with 19 bases between. The CDR3 nucleotides are TGTGCCAGCAGCTCGACGCAACAGAAAACATACGAGCAGTACTTC. It codes for CASSSTQQKTYEQYF.